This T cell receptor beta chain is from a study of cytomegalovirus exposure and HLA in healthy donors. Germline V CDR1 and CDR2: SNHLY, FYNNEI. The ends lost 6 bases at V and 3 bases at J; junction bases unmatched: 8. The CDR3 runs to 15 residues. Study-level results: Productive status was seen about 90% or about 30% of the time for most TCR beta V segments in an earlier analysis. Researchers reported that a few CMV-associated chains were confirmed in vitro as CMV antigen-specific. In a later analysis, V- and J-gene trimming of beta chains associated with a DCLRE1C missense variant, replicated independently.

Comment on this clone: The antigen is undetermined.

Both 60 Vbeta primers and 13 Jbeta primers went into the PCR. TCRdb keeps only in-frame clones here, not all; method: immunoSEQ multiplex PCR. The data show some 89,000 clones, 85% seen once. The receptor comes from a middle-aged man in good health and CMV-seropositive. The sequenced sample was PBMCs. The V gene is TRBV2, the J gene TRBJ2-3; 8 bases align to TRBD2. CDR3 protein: CASSSNGGATDTQYF. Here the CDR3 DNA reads TGTGCCAGCAGCTCTAACGGGGGGGCAACAGATACGCAGTATTTT.